A selection of T cell receptor beta chains follows, all from one sample in a study of shared clonotypes between healthy human individuals. Method: immunoSEQ multiplex PCR; TCRdb's copy keeps in-frame clones and lacks some. The repertoire includes more than 2 million clones, around 95% of them detected once, and 0.1% to 0.15% sits in the top ten. The specimen sequenced was naive CD4+ T cells sorted from blood. The receptor set was obtained from a man in his late teens or twenties in good health. The CDR3 runs from the conserved cysteine through the conserved F or W. The order of the fields is J gene, V gene, D gene, clone size, CDR3 protein, CDR3 DNA. The D gene is left open where the match is weak. Not every row has a clone size; where given, it reads once, few, many or a size class.

J: TRBJ2-3
V: TRBV5-5
D: TRBD2
size: -
CDR3: CASSFRLAASTDTQYF
DNA: TGTGCCAGCAGCTTTCGACTAGCGGCTAGCACAGATACGCAGTATTTT

J: TRBJ1-2
V: TRBV7-2
D: -
size: -
CDR3: CASSLYSANYGYTF
DNA: TGTGCCAGCAGCTTGTACAGTGCTAACTATGGCTACACCTTC

J: TRBJ2-1
V: TRBV10-3
D: TRBD2
size: -
CDR3: CAISESTAGGPGYEQFF
DNA: TGTGCCATCAGTGAGTCGACGGCGGGAGGGCCGGGGTATGAGCAGTTCTTC

J: TRBJ2-5
V: TRBV7-7
D: TRBD1
size: -
CDR3: CASSSGGQGEKTQYF
DNA: TGTGCTAGCAGCTCGGGGGGACAGGGCGAAAAGACCCAGTACTTC

J: TRBJ2-3
V: TRBV4-2
D: -
size: -
CDR3: CASSQDTVEPVLDTQYF
DNA: TGTGCCAGCAGCCAAGATACCGTGGAGCCGGTATTGGATACGCAGTATTTT

J: TRBJ1-2
V: TRBV27
D: TRBD1
size: -
CDR3: CASSATGGSFRGYTF
DNA: TGTGCCAGCAGTGCTACAGGGGGCAGCTTTCGCGGCTACACCTTC

J: TRBJ2-7
V: TRBV11-2
D: TRBD2
size: -
CDR3: CASSLDSGSSYEQYF
DNA: TGTGCCAGCAGCTTAGATAGCGGGAGCTCCTACGAGCAGTACTTC

J: TRBJ2-3
V: TRBV29-1
D: TRBD2
size: -
CDR3: CSVSGLAPDTQYF
DNA: TGCAGCGTCTCGGGACTAGCCCCAGATACGCAGTATTTT

J: TRBJ2-7
V: TRBV25-1
D: TRBD1
size: -
CDR3: CASSDQGVYEQYF
DNA: TGTGCCAGCAGTGATCAGGGGGTCTACGAGCAGTACTTC

J: TRBJ2-7
V: TRBV10-3
D: -
size: -
CDR3: CAISDRQDYEQYF
DNA: TGTGCCATCAGTGACCGACAGGACTACGAGCAGTACTTC

J: TRBJ1-2
V: TRBV19
D: TRBD1
size: -
CDR3: CASRRAGGTNYGYTF
DNA: TGTGCCAGTAGGAGAGCAGGGGGGACTAACTATGGCTACACCTTC

J: TRBJ2-3
V: TRBV7-2
D: -
size: -
CDR3: CASSLTGLTDTQYF
DNA: TGTGCCAGCAGCTTAACGGGTCTCACAGATACGCAGTATTTT

J: TRBJ1-5
V: TRBV7-2
D: -
size: -
CDR3: CASSPDSWREPQHF
DNA: TGTGCCAGCAGCCCGGACAGTTGGAGGGAGCCCCAGCATTTT

J: TRBJ2-2
V: TRBV11-2
D: TRBD1
size: -
CDR3: CASSFTGGPGELFF
DNA: TGTGCCAGCAGCTTCACAGGGGGCCCCGGGGAGCTGTTTTTT

J: TRBJ2-3
V: TRBV6-6
D: -
size: once
CDR3: CASSKQRGTDTQYF
DNA: TGTGCCAGCAGTAAGCAGCGGGGCACAGATACGCAGTATTTT

J: TRBJ2-3
V: TRBV7-9
D: TRBD1
size: few
CDR3: CASSFEQGTDTQYF
DNA: TGTGCCAGCAGCTTTGAACAGGGGACAGATACGCAGTATTTT

J: TRBJ2-2
V: TRBV7-3
D: TRBD2
size: -
CDR3: CASSSPGLGTGELFF
DNA: TGTGCCAGCAGCTCGCCGGGACTAGGGACCGGGGAGCTGTTTTTT

J: TRBJ1-1
V: TRBV2
D: TRBD1
size: -
CDR3: CASTPGGGEAFF
DNA: TGTGCCAGCACCCCAGGGGGGGGTGAAGCTTTCTTT

J: TRBJ2-7
V: TRBV18
D: -
size: -
CDR3: CASSPGAVYEQYF
DNA: TGTGCCAGCTCACCAGGGGCCGTTTACGAGCAGTACTTC

J: TRBJ1-2
V: TRBV27
D: TRBD1
size: -
CDR3: CASSASTNRGLYGYTF
DNA: TGTGCCAGCAGTGCATCGACCAACAGGGGGCTCTATGGCTACACCTTC

J: TRBJ2-3
V: TRBV7-8
D: TRBD2
size: -
CDR3: CASSSSGGSTDTQYF
DNA: TGTGCCAGCAGCAGTAGCGGGGGGAGCACAGATACGCAGTATTTT

J: TRBJ1-1
V: TRBV18
D: TRBD1
size: -
CDR3: CASSLGTGYPEAFF
DNA: TGTGCCAGCTCACTAGGGACAGGGTACCCTGAAGCTTTCTTT

J: TRBJ2-7
V: TRBV7-9
D: TRBD1
size: once
CDR3: CASSQRGQGGEQYF
DNA: TGTGCCAGCAGCCAAAGGGGACAGGGTGGGGAGCAGTACTTC